Each of the 2 T cell receptor beta chains below was sequenced from the same sample in a study of blood T cell repertoires in COVID-19. Data came from immunoSEQ multiplex PCR; TCRdb stores just in-frame clones and leaves some out. The sample has approximately 54,000 clones; around 81% are singletons. The specimen sequenced was peripheral blood. Receptor source: a woman in her fifties or sixties with acute or convalescent COVID-19.

In regard to this clone: Germline is not matched at one junction end, which may reflect a read error. The gene calls are TRBV15 and TRBJ1-1; D not certain. Germline V gene lookup returns CDR1 LNHNV and CDR2 YYDKDF (reference sequence). CDR3 length: 15 residues. The CDR3 DNA reads as TGTGCCGCCAGCAGAGATACGGGTTTGAACACTGAAGCTTTCTTT. The encoded protein is CAASRDTGLNTEAFF.

V usage is TRBV19 and J usage is TRBJ2-1; D might be TRBD1 (6 bases). This CDR3 region has 15 residues. Germline V gene lookup returns CDR1 LNHDA and CDR2 SQIVND (reference sequence). Between the trimmed V and J ends, which lost 5 bases and 4 bases, there was a span of 15 bases. In nucleotides, the CDR3 is TGTGCCAGTAGTCAGGACAGCCTCTCGTACAATGAGCAGTTCTTC. Its translation is CASSQDSLSYNEQFF.